Below, 10 T cell receptor beta chains from the same sample are listed, as sequenced in a study of a mutant IDH1 vaccine in newly diagnosed glioma (dated by TCRdb to 2020 to 2023). The antigens of these receptors remain unknown. Library prep was done by the immunoSEQ multiplex PCR assay. Drawn from immuneACCESS, this table holds only the in-frame rearrangements with V and J called that TCRdb kept. Clones are partly lost; checked studies trace under half to an unresolved V gene and leave the rest unexplained. The sample yields about 55,000 clones; 75% to 90% were counted once. The ten top clones hold roughly 6.2% of the sample. In the paper's terms, the time point label means: week 23, last vaccination. Each vaccine dose, consisting of 300 ug of a 20-mer mutant IDH1 peptide in Montanide, was administered subcutaneously with topical imiquimod. The sample consisted of PBMCs, taken from a glioma patient whose treatment included an IDH1 peptide vaccine. These receptors were taken from a man aged 35-49 years with glioma.

The chain recombines TRBV7-8 with TRBJ2-1; D is ambiguous. The germline V gene encodes CDR1 SGHVS and CDR2 FQNEAQ. V lost 4 bases to trimming and J lost 8 bases, with 21 bases between them. CDR3 length equals 16 residues. This CDR3 is CASSSLGKKTLDEQFF. CDR3 bases: TGTGCCAGCAGCTCACTTGGGAAGAAAACCCTAGATGAGCAGTTCTTC.

This clone was counted a few times. This chain joins TRBV5-4 and TRBJ2-7, with TRBD2 matching 10 bases. Germline CDR1 SGHNT, CDR2 YYREEE (reference sequence). V was clipped by 4 bases and J by 2 bases; unmatched bases: 6. The CDR3 is made up of 15 amino acids. The CDR3 coding sequence is TGTGCCAGCAGCCGAAGCGGGGGGGACACCTACGAGCAGTACTTC. Translating it yields CASSRSGGDTYEQYF. The full variable domain, its missing parts supplied by reference TRBV5-4 and TRBJ2-7, is ETGVTQSPTHLIKTRGQQVTLRCSSQSGHNTVSWYQQALGQGPQFIFQYYREEENGRGNFPPRFSGLQFPNYSSELNVNALELDDSALYLCASSRSGGDTYEQYFGPGTRLTVT.

This clone was observed once. The chain links TRBV18 to TRBJ2-7, with 7 bases aligning to TRBD2. The V gene's germline CDR1 is KGHSH and CDR2 LQKENI. Germline trimming cut 5 bases from V and 0 bases from J; bases unmatched to any gene: 10. CDR3 size: 16 residues. The CDR3 is CASSTGGGGSSYEQYF. The CDR3, as DNA: TGTGCCAGCTCAACGGGAGGCGGCGGAAGCTCCTACGAGCAGTACTTC.

The chain combines TRBV5-5 with TRBJ2-3; maybe TRBD2 (5 bases). The CDR3 loop spans 12 amino acids. Trimming removed 5 bases from V and 5 bases from J, with 9 bases in between. CDR1 is SGHKS, CDR2 YYEKEE, per germline (reference sequence). CDR3 loop: CASSLEVDTQYF. In DNA form, the CDR3 reads TGTGCCAGCAGTCTGGAGGTAGATACGCAGTATTTT.

The chain employs TRBV9 and TRBJ2-1; tentatively, D is TRBD2 (7 bases). This CDR3 has 14 amino acids. Germline V gene sequence: CDR1 SGDLS, CDR2 YYNGEE. Trimming pared 2 bases from V and 6 bases from J, leaving 12 bases between. CDR3 residues: CASSVGGGRNEQFF. The CDR3 nucleotides are TGTGCCAGCAGCGTGGGGGGGGGCCGCAATGAGCAGTTCTTC. Looking up the rest from reference TRBV9 and TRBJ2-1 gives the full variable domain: DSGVTQTPKHLITATGQRVTLRCSPRSGDLSVYWYQQSLDQGLQFLIQYYNGEERAKGNILERFSAQQFPDLHSELNLSSLELGDSALYFCASSVGGGRNEQFFGPGTRLTVL.

The chain couples TRBV5-4 to TRBJ2-5; D gene unclear. Germline V gene data show CDR1 as SGHNT and CDR2 as YYREEE (reference sequence). CDR3 length: 11 residues. Trimming took 2 bases from V and 5 from J, leaving 4 bases between them. CDR3 sequence (DNA): TGTGCCAGCAGCTTTATGGAGACCCAGTACTTC. Translation gives CASSFMETQYF.

The J gene is TRBJ1-2, the V gene TRBV4-1; tentative D call: TRBD1 (5 bases). Germline V gene sequence: CDR1 MGHRA, CDR2 YSYEKL. This CDR3 is 13 amino acids long. The germline V and J ends were trimmed by 4 bases and 6 bases, with 12 bases remaining between them. For the CDR3, the DNA is TGCGCCAGCAGCCCTTACTGGGGGGATGGCTACACCTTC. Amino acid sequence: CASSPYWGDGYTF.

This chain uses TRBV6-5 with TRBJ2-2; the D is unclear. CDR1 is MNHEY and CDR2 is SVGAGI in the germline V gene. The CDR3 contains 13 residues. The ends were cut back, 5 bases at V and 4 bases at J, with 8 bases in the middle. In DNA form, the CDR3 reads TGTGCCAGCAGTACCCACATCACCGGGGAGCTGTTTTTT. Amino acid sequence: CASSTHITGELFF.

The V and J genes are TRBV10-3 and TRBJ1-5, with TRBD1 matching over 10 bases. With V trimmed by 8 bases and J by 4 bases, 2 bases remained unmatched. Germline V gene sequence: CDR1 ENHRY, CDR2 SYGVKD. CDR3 length: 13 residues. CDR3 region: CAIGTGENQPQHF. CDR3 nucleotide sequence: TGTGCCATCGGGACAGGGGAAAATCAGCCCCAGCATTTT.

The chain employs TRBV5-1 and TRBJ1-1, with 8 bases that match TRBD1. Trimming removed 4 bases from V and 2 bases from J; junction bases left unmatched: 7. The CDR3 runs 15 residues. Germline V CDR1 and CDR2: SGHRS, YFSETQ. In DNA form, the CDR3 reads TGCGCCAGCAGCCTGAGACAGGGGCTTAACACTGAAGCTTTCTTT. This translates into CASSLRQGLNTEAFF.